This T cell receptor beta chain was documented in a study of cytotoxic CD8 clonotypes in ibrutinib-treated CLL. Whole-study context: Response material was collected after a median about 11 months of treatment, range 6 to 36. Among the samples, the mean was 255,043 productive templates and 85,000 to 95,000 productive rearrangements.

Findings and caveats of the study: Sampling time points were not equivalent between sustained-remission and progressing patients.

As regards this clone: The target antigen is unknown.

Sequencing was performed with immunoSEQ multiplex PCR; in TCRdb, only in-frame clones are kept and a portion is missing. The sample lists tens of thousands of clones; about nine tenths were seen once. The V and J ends lost 5 bases and 6 bases, in that order; junction bases with no gene match: 5. CDR1 and CDR2 from the germline V gene are MNHEY and SMNVEV (reference sequence). This CDR3 contains 15 residues. The genes are TRBV27 and TRBJ2-1, with TRBD2 identical over 12 bases. The sample consisted of PBMCs, taken after 12 months of ibrutinib treatment. The clonotype comes from a human donor with chronic lymphocytic leukemia. In DNA, the CDR3 is TGTGCCAGCAGTCAATCTAGCGGGAGGGCCAATGAGCAGTTCTTC. Its translation: CASSQSSGRANEQFF.